The rows below give T cell receptor beta chains drawn from one sample of a study of cytomegalovirus exposure and HLA in healthy donors. Assay: immunoSEQ multiplex PCR; the TCRdb copy retains only in-frame clones and omits some. The table lists some 120,000 clones, 74% of them singletons. The sample consisted of PBMCs. The receptor set was obtained from a man in his forties in good health and CMV-seropositive. The CDR3 runs from the conserved cysteine through the conserved F or W. Fields, in order: D gene, J gene, V gene, clone size, CDR3 protein. The D gene is left open where the match is weak. Only some rows state a clone size, as once, few, many or a class for expanded clones.

D gene: -; J gene: TRBJ1-1; V gene: TRBV7-3; clone size: -; CDR3 protein: CASSLTRAGEAFF
D gene: TRBD1; J gene: TRBJ2-1; V gene: TRBV28; clone size: -; CDR3 protein: CASSLGGTGCNEQFF
D gene: -; J gene: TRBJ1-2; V gene: TRBV2; clone size: -; CDR3 protein: CASRKGSLYGYTF
D gene: TRBD1; J gene: TRBJ2-7; V gene: TRBV7-9; clone size: few; CDR3 protein: CASSLGRQGHSYEQYF
D gene: -; J gene: TRBJ1-5; V gene: TRBV29-1; clone size: -; CDR3 protein: CSVWGGMAQHF
D gene: -; J gene: TRBJ2-5; V gene: TRBV15; clone size: -; CDR3 protein: CATRLLYQETQYF
D gene: -; J gene: TRBJ2-7; V gene: TRBV5-1; clone size: -; CDR3 protein: CASSFQGSGVGYEQYF
D gene: TRBD2; J gene: TRBJ2-1; V gene: TRBV7-6; clone size: -; CDR3 protein: CASSPREKGNEQFF
D gene: TRBD1; J gene: TRBJ2-2; V gene: TRBV27; clone size: -; CDR3 protein: CASAPGQGKSQAGELFF
D gene: TRBD1; J gene: TRBJ2-7; V gene: TRBV6-5; clone size: -; CDR3 protein: CASSYRDRSSEQYF
D gene: -; J gene: TRBJ2-5; V gene: TRBV6-1; clone size: -; CDR3 protein: CASSGWGLLETQYF
D gene: -; J gene: TRBJ1-6; V gene: TRBV21-1; clone size: -; CDR3 protein: CASSKLEGQQSSYNSPLHF
D gene: TRBD2; J gene: TRBJ2-2; V gene: TRBV29-1; clone size: many; CDR3 protein: CSAAGLAGALGELFF
D gene: TRBD1; J gene: TRBJ1-2; V gene: TRBV9; clone size: -; CDR3 protein: CASSPGQGRSHGYTF
D gene: -; J gene: TRBJ1-2; V gene: TRBV29-1; clone size: -; CDR3 protein: CSAGGVAGYTF
D gene: TRBD2; J gene: TRBJ2-5; V gene: TRBV14; clone size: once; CDR3 protein: CASSQALAGQETQYF
D gene: TRBD1; J gene: TRBJ2-5; V gene: TRBV5-5; clone size: -; CDR3 protein: CASSLGVGGRVYQETQYF
D gene: TRBD1; J gene: TRBJ2-7; V gene: TRBV5-1; clone size: -; CDR3 protein: CASSQRQGHSYEQYF
D gene: TRBD2; J gene: TRBJ2-3; V gene: TRBV15; clone size: -; CDR3 protein: CATSRDLAGATDTQYF
D gene: -; J gene: TRBJ1-1; V gene: TRBV7-9; clone size: -; CDR3 protein: CASRPNPVNTEAFF
D gene: TRBD2; J gene: TRBJ2-1; V gene: TRBV11-2; clone size: -; CDR3 protein: CASSSSRGAYNEQFF
D gene: TRBD1; J gene: TRBJ1-2; V gene: TRBV6-1; clone size: -; CDR3 protein: CASSLRQGVGYTF
D gene: -; J gene: TRBJ2-5; V gene: TRBV5-1; clone size: -; CDR3 protein: CASSLGQVVGETQYF
D gene: TRBD2; J gene: TRBJ2-1; V gene: TRBV20-1; clone size: -; CDR3 protein: CSAGDSIGQFF
D gene: TRBD1; J gene: TRBJ1-1; V gene: TRBV6-5; clone size: -; CDR3 protein: CASSYAQGLLTEAFF
D gene: TRBD2; J gene: TRBJ2-2; V gene: TRBV28; clone size: -; CDR3 protein: CASSLTPGLGLGELFF
D gene: TRBD1; J gene: TRBJ2-2; V gene: TRBV7-9; clone size: -; CDR3 protein: CASRLQGANTGELFF
D gene: -; J gene: TRBJ1-4; V gene: TRBV2; clone size: -; CDR3 protein: CASRGRAGRLEKLFF
D gene: TRBD1; J gene: TRBJ1-1; V gene: TRBV5-1; clone size: -; CDR3 protein: CASSFEGAPTEAFF
D gene: TRBD2; J gene: TRBJ2-1; V gene: TRBV5-1; clone size: -; CDR3 protein: CASSLRLAKNNEQFF
D gene: -; J gene: TRBJ1-3; V gene: TRBV6-6; clone size: -; CDR3 protein: CASSLLEGSSGNTIYF
D gene: TRBD2; J gene: TRBJ2-3; V gene: TRBV7-9; clone size: -; CDR3 protein: CASSPRLAGVQDTQYF
D gene: TRBD1; J gene: TRBJ1-4; V gene: TRBV15; clone size: -; CDR3 protein: CATSTTWGTGPF
D gene: -; J gene: TRBJ1-1; V gene: TRBV27; clone size: -; CDR3 protein: CASSLWRDLNTEAFF
D gene: -; J gene: TRBJ2-4; V gene: TRBV6-5; clone size: -; CDR3 protein: CASGKEGKEDIQYF
D gene: -; J gene: TRBJ2-5; V gene: TRBV4-3; clone size: once; CDR3 protein: CASSQDLRETQYF
D gene: -; J gene: TRBJ1-2; V gene: TRBV7-9; clone size: -; CDR3 protein: CASNPRQGDYGYTF
D gene: TRBD2; J gene: TRBJ2-7; V gene: TRBV27; clone size: -; CDR3 protein: CASRFRSGGYEQYF
D gene: -; J gene: TRBJ2-7; V gene: TRBV11-2; clone size: -; CDR3 protein: CASSSRGSEWSEQYF
D gene: TRBD2; J gene: TRBJ2-1; V gene: TRBV15; clone size: -; CDR3 protein: CATSRSSGRAYNEQFF
D gene: -; J gene: TRBJ1-4; V gene: TRBV15; clone size: -; CDR3 protein: CATSRDRGHINEKLFF
D gene: -; J gene: TRBJ1-1; V gene: TRBV6-5; clone size: -; CDR3 protein: CASSYGQGSTEAFF
D gene: -; J gene: TRBJ1-1; V gene: TRBV9; clone size: -; CDR3 protein: CASSVRGGDTEAFF
D gene: -; J gene: TRBJ1-2; V gene: TRBV7-9; clone size: -; CDR3 protein: CASSLTGQGKHTF
D gene: -; J gene: TRBJ1-2; V gene: TRBV6-6; clone size: -; CDR3 protein: CASSRAGGAGGYTF
D gene: TRBD2; J gene: TRBJ2-1; V gene: TRBV4-3; clone size: -; CDR3 protein: CASSPSGRASEQFF
D gene: -; J gene: TRBJ2-5; V gene: TRBV5-6; clone size: once; CDR3 protein: CASSLQGTQQETQYF
D gene: TRBD1; J gene: TRBJ2-7; V gene: TRBV6-5; clone size: -; CDR3 protein: CASSSRTGLSYEQYF
D gene: TRBD1; J gene: TRBJ1-2; V gene: TRBV19; clone size: -; CDR3 protein: CASSGRDRGSYGYTF
D gene: TRBD2; J gene: TRBJ2-1; V gene: TRBV28; clone size: -; CDR3 protein: CASSSSGNPSYNEQFF
D gene: -; J gene: TRBJ1-2; V gene: TRBV5-4; clone size: -; CDR3 protein: CASSSSQGKAYGYTF
D gene: -; J gene: TRBJ1-1; V gene: TRBV27; clone size: -; CDR3 protein: CASSWGGMNTEAFF
D gene: -; J gene: TRBJ1-5; V gene: TRBV4-2; clone size: -; CDR3 protein: CASSQDGALIQPQHF